What follows are 5 T cell receptor beta chains derived from one specimen sequenced in a study of blood T cell repertoires in COVID-19. Generated by immunoSEQ multiplex PCR, the TCRdb table keeps only in-frame clones and is missing some. This sample has a few hundred thousand clones; over 80% occur once, and the top ten carry more than 1%. Specimen: PBMCs or T cells enriched from blood (not recorded which). These TCRs come from a human donor in a cohort exposed to, infected with or recovered from COVID-19 (not recorded which). The donor label of this sample is uncertain.

This chain joins TRBV2 and TRBJ1-5; possibly TRBD1 for D (5 bases). Germline V gene lookup returns CDR1 SNHLY and CDR2 FYNNEI. The CDR3 runs 14 residues. V was trimmed by 6 bases and J by 7 bases, leaving 16 bases between them. The CDR3 is CASRDTQAGQPQHF. The CDR3 DNA reads as TGTGCCAGCAGGGATACACAGGCAGGACAGCCCCAGCATTTT.

CDR3 region: CASSQGGRREIGEAFF. The CDR3 region has the DNA TGCGCCAGCAGTCAAGGAGGCCGTAGGGAAATTGGTGAAGCTTTCTTT. The chain joins TRBV23-1 to TRBJ1-1; D is ambiguous. TRBV23-1 falls under the ORF class, with uncertain function. The length of the CDR3 is 16 residues. V was trimmed by 2 bases and J by 7 bases, leaving 20 bases between them.

The gene calls are TRBV5-1 and TRBJ1-4; no clear D. The CDR3 runs to 15 residues. Between the trimmed V and J ends, which lost 0 bases and 3 bases, there was a span of 9 bases. Looked up from germline, CDR1 is SGHRS and CDR2 is YFSETQ. CDR3 sequence reads: CASSLGGSANEKLFF. CDR3 sequence (DNA): TGCGCCAGCAGCTTGGGCGGGTCGGCTAATGAAAAACTGTTTTTT.

The chain joins TRBV7-9 to TRBJ1-2, with D possibly TRBD1 on 5 matching bases. With 1 base removed from V and 5 bases from J, the gap between germline ends came to 11 bases. The CDR3 loop spans 14 amino acids. CDR1 and CDR2 from the germline V gene are SEHNR and FQNEAQ (reference sequence). The CDR3 region is CASSLGQGIYGYTF. The DNA of the CDR3 is TGTGCCAGCAGCTTAGGGCAGGGTATTTATGGCTACACCTTC.

CDR3 in DNA: TGTGCCAGCAGCCGGACTTCGGGAGGGGATACGCAGTATTTT. Amino acids: CASSRTSGGDTQYF. V is TRBV7-2 and J is TRBJ2-3; 8 bases line up with TRBD2. V trimming: 5 bases; J trimming: 6 bases; junction bases outside the gene matches: 7. The CDR3 sequence is 14 residues long. The germline V gene encodes CDR1 SGHTA and CDR2 FQGNSA.